This is a list of T cell receptor beta chains from one sample in a study of T cell responses to AZD1222 COVID-19 vaccine. Sequencing was performed with immunoSEQ multiplex PCR; in TCRdb, only in-frame clones are kept and a portion is missing. This sample has roughly 49,000 clones, with roughly 89% found just once. Sequenced material: peripheral blood, taken 28 days after the second AZD1222 dose. The receptors were gathered from an adult who received the AZD1222 COVID-19 vaccine. Both conserved end residues are part of each CDR3. D genes are given only for firm matches. Expanded clones get a size class; other rows say once, few or many, or leave the size out.

CDR3aa,CDR3nt,d_gene,j_gene,abundance,v_gene
CASSLGGAGTEAFF,TGTGCCAGCAGCTTAGGTGGGGCAGGCACTGAAGCTTTCTTT,.,TRBJ1-1,.,TRBV7-9
CASSQAPFGLAGGPGDTQYF,TGTGCCAGCAGCCAAGCCCCCTTTGGGTTAGCGGGAGGGCCAGGAGATACGCAGTATTTT,TRBD2,TRBJ2-3,.,TRBV4-2
CASSLVRLAQDNEQFF,TGTGCCAGCAGTTTAGTTCGACTAGCGCAGGACAATGAGCAGTTCTTC,TRBD2,TRBJ2-1,.,TRBV28
CASKGTGYNSPLHF,TGTGCCAGCAAAGGGACAGGCTATAATTCACCCCTCCACTTT,TRBD1,TRBJ1-6,.,TRBV3-1/TRBV3-2
CSVPESYGYTF,TGCAGCGTTCCAGAGAGCTATGGCTACACCTTC,.,TRBJ1-2,.,TRBV29-1
CASRHSAGAAGEQFF,TGTGCCAGCAGACACTCAGCGGGAGCGGCTGGTGAGCAGTTCTTC,TRBD2,TRBJ2-1,.,TRBV27
CASSLWAGYEQYF,TGTGCCAGCAGCTTATGGGCCGGCTACGAGCAGTACTTC,.,TRBJ2-7,.,TRBV7-3
CASRPQGARDIQYF,TGTGCCAGCAGACCCCAGGGGGCTAGGGACATTCAGTACTTC,TRBD1,TRBJ2-4,.,TRBV6-6
CASSEMTGARTGELFF,TGTGCCAGCAGTGAGATGACGGGGGCGCGGACCGGGGAGCTGTTTTTT,.,TRBJ2-2,.,TRBV2
CAAREVTGELFF,TGTGCCGCCCGAGAGGTCACCGGGGAGCTGTTTTTT,.,TRBJ2-2,.,TRBV3-1/TRBV3-2
CASSPPGPAAEAFF,TGTGCCAGCAGCCCTCCGGGACCCGCGGCTGAAGCTTTCTTT,.,TRBJ1-1,.,TRBV11-2
CAWYPLVTGEAFF,TGTGCCTGGTACCCCCTCGTCACAGGGGAAGCTTTCTTT,.,TRBJ1-1,.,TRBV30
CASSIGDRGTEAFF,TGTGCCAGTAGTATAGGGGACCGGGGGACTGAAGCTTTCTTT,.,TRBJ1-1,.,TRBV19
CASSTGGGGPYEQYF,TGTGCCAGCAGTACCGGGGGAGGGGGCCCCTACGAGCAGTACTTC,.,TRBJ2-7,few,TRBV6-2/TRBV6-3
CASSHSYEQYF,TGTGCCAGCAGCCACTCCTACGAGCAGTACTTC,.,TRBJ2-7,.,TRBV3-1/TRBV3-2
CSAGDNQNTEAFF,TGCAGCGCCGGGGACAACCAGAACACTGAAGCTTTCTTT,.,TRBJ1-1,.,TRBV29-1
CASNTGRLVGYTF,TGTGCCAGCAATACAGGAAGATTGGTAGGCTACACCTTC,.,TRBJ1-2,.,TRBV28
CASSASGVGEAFF,TGTGCCAGTAGTGCCTCAGGGGTAGGTGAAGCTTTCTTT,.,TRBJ1-1,.,TRBV19
CASSLSGRAGEQYF,TGTGCCAGCAGCCTTAGCGGGAGGGCCGGGGAGCAGTACTTC,TRBD2,TRBJ2-7,.,TRBV7-3
CASSTTFGSPVLTF,TGTGCCAGCAGCACAACCTTCGGGTCCCCCGTCCTGACTTTC,.,TRBJ2-6,once,TRBV9
CASSPKDEQFF,TGTGCCAGCTCACCAAAGGATGAGCAGTTCTTC,.,TRBJ2-1,.,TRBV18
CASSPGTGSNEQFF,TGTGCCAGCAGCCCCGGGACAGGGTCCAATGAGCAGTTCTTC,TRBD1,TRBJ2-1,few,TRBV7-9
CASSQEGQGPYEQYF,TGTGCCAGCAGCCAAGAGGGACAGGGCCCCTACGAGCAGTACTTC,TRBD1,TRBJ2-7,.,TRBV3-1/TRBV3-2
CASGPQGREQFF,TGTGCCAGCGGACCACAGGGGCGCGAGCAGTTCTTC,TRBD1,TRBJ2-1,.,TRBV6-5
CATSERPYNEQFF,TGTGCCACCTCAGAGCGCCCCTACAATGAGCAGTTCTTC,.,TRBJ2-1,.,TRBV28
CASSHHRDRGTDTQYF,TGTGCCAGCAGCCACCACCGGGACAGAGGCACAGATACGCAGTATTTT,TRBD1,TRBJ2-3,.,TRBV3-1/TRBV3-2
CASSQDPGTHEKLFF,TGTGCCAGCAGCCAAGATCCCGGGACACATGAAAAACTGTTTTTT,.,TRBJ1-4,.,TRBV3-1/TRBV3-2
CASSVERGYNEQFF,TGTGCCAGCAGTGTGGAGCGGGGCTACAATGAGCAGTTCTTC,TRBD2,TRBJ2-1,.,TRBV6-4
CASRDRGFSYEQYF,TGTGCCAGTAGGGATAGGGGATTCTCCTACGAGCAGTACTTC,.,TRBJ2-7,.,TRBV28
CASTRDQKETQYF,TGTGCCAGCACCCGGGACCAGAAAGAGACCCAGTACTTC,.,TRBJ2-5,.,TRBV2
CASSPVNPREQFF,TGTGCCAGCAGCCCCGTCAACCCCCGGGAGCAGTTCTTC,.,TRBJ2-1,.,TRBV7-9
CASSLGGGSYEQYF,TGTGCCAGCAGCCTCGGGGGGGGTTCCTACGAGCAGTACTTC,TRBD2,TRBJ2-7,.,TRBV11-3
CATSREGRGLYEQYF,TGTGCCACCAGCAGAGAAGGCAGGGGGCTTTACGAGCAGTACTTC,TRBD1,TRBJ2-7,.,TRBV15
CASSSVYNEQFF,TGTGCCAGCAGTTCAGTCTACAATGAGCAGTTCTTC,.,TRBJ2-1,.,TRBV28
CASSEAPTGRGHSKNIQYF,TGTGCCAGCAGTGAAGCCCCCACGGGGAGGGGGCATTCCAAAAACATTCAGTACTTC,.,TRBJ2-4,.,TRBV2
CAWSAGRKTQYF,TGTGCCTGGAGTGCAGGGAGGAAGACCCAGTACTTC,.,TRBJ2-5,.,TRBV30
CASSSGLVSHEQFF,TGCGCCAGCAGCTCTGGACTGGTGTCCCATGAGCAGTTCTTC,.,TRBJ2-1,.,TRBV5-1
CASSLIRVETQYF,TGTGCCAGCAGCTTAATCAGGGTTGAGACCCAGTACTTC,.,TRBJ2-5,.,TRBV7-8
CASSLGVLNTGELFF,TGTGCCAGCAGCCTAGGCGTTTTGAACACCGGGGAGCTGTTTTTT,.,TRBJ2-2,once,TRBV11-2
CATSSFQGSSYEQYF,TGTGCCACCAGCAGTTTCCAGGGGAGCTCCTACGAGCAGTACTTC,.,TRBJ2-7,.,TRBV15
CASSYSPSQGYGYTF,TGTGCCAGCAGTTACTCCCCCAGCCAGGGCTATGGCTACACCTTC,.,TRBJ1-2,few,TRBV6-5
CAIRTYNYGYTF,TGTGCCATCCGGACTTACAACTATGGCTACACCTTC,.,TRBJ1-2,.,TRBV28
CASSLVGSGGGGEQYF,TGTGCCAGCAGCTTGGTAGGTAGCGGAGGGGGCGGCGAGCAGTACTTC,.,TRBJ2-7,.,TRBV5-6
CASSSPSGGAAETQYF,TGTGCCAGCAGCTCCCCTTCAGGGGGAGCCGCCGAGACCCAGTACTTC,TRBD1,TRBJ2-5,.,TRBV5-4
CASSWGTGAGSYEQYF,TGCGCCAGCAGCTGGGGGACAGGGGCCGGCTCCTACGAGCAGTACTTC,TRBD1,TRBJ2-7,.,TRBV5-1